This TCR beta chain was sequenced during a study of T cell responses to AZD1222 COVID-19 vaccine (dated by TCRdb to about 2021). Describing the broader study: AZD1222 recipients whose second dose came at about 4 weeks and those whose second dose came at about 12 weeks were combined into one group, since spike-specific TCR depth and breadth did not differ between the two schedules. A total of 230 to 250 trial participants underwent TCR sequencing, of whom 207 had received two doses of AZD1222 and around 26 had received two doses of the MenACWY control vaccine. Trial participants were enrolled into age subgroups of 18-55, 56-69 and 70-plus years, which contained about 160, 30 and 59 TCR-sequenced participants, respectively.

To note about this clone: Its cognate antigen has yet to be identified. No clone much larger than this one lies a single base away; base qualities are absent.

What the time point label conveys for this sample: baseline before first vaccination. The vaccinee samples were drawn from two UK trials, COV001 and COV002, one of which was a single-blind randomized controlled phase 2/3 trial testing AZD1222 (ChAdOx1 nCoV-19) in healthy adults. For TCRbeta chain sequencing, PBMC samples were collected from trial participants at day 0 and at day 28 after the second dose. What the authors observed across the whole study: Reportedly, almost half of the unique spike-specific TCRs recognized epitopes lying outside the regions that are mutated in the B.1.351 and B.1.1.7 variants. Conclusions about previously exposed vaccinees are limited because only five to seven AZD1222 recipients were SARS-CoV-2 seropositive at baseline. Because no samples from the day 14 peak response were available, repertoires could be characterized only after the peak T cell response. The whole spike protein was spanned by vaccine-associated CD4 TCRs, and dominant responses were seen in regions 160-218 and 743-854. Most participants were white British and females outnumbered males, and the authors suggested that clonal diversity may have been underestimated. The 56-69-year group was small, and its depth increase did not reach significance, likely because of low power. A significant rise in spike-specific TCR breadth and depth was observed after two AZD1222 doses relative to day 0 and relative to MenACWY recipients.

The CDR3 regions of human TCRbeta chains were subjected to immunosequencing. In the original analysis: Repertoire TCRs were matched against a reference library of SARS-CoV-2-specific TCRs generated with the MIRA antigen-specificity platform. Breadth meant the fraction of unique TCRs that were SARS-CoV-2-associated, whereas depth meant the fraction of total T cells that were SARS-CoV-2-associated. Using the MIRA data, each spike-specific TCR was mapped to the spike region that the TCR reacts to and placed in a CD4 or CD8 class. Log10-transformed breadth and depth values were compared by one-way ANOVA with Sidak's multiple comparisons tests. In its TCRdb copy, this immuneACCESS table keeps in-frame sequences only and misses some clones. Where compared with another copy, unresolved V genes explain less than half of these, and the others have no known cause. That table supplies the V and J calls and clone size; D and trimming were determined from the DNA. In all, the sample holds 150,000 or so clones, and roughly 91% of those were seen once. The ten largest clones add up to around 1.4% of the sample.

V was cut back by 4 bases and J by 6 bases, leaving a gap of 7 bases between them. From the cysteine through the phenylalanine, the CDR3 covers 12 amino acids. Here the CDR3 DNA is all that survives: 36 bases in frame from base 1. CDR1 and CDR2 (SGHTA, FQGNSA) derive from the germline V gene. The origin of this receptor is an adult in good health. The rearrangement joined TRBV7-2 to TRBJ2-1; the D gene is not confidently resolved. This sample comprised peripheral blood, obtained on day 0 of AZD1222 vaccination. This receptor carries the CDR3 CASSSTRNEQFF. At the DNA level, the sequence is TGTGCCAGCAGCTCGACTCGCAATGAGCAGTTCTTC.